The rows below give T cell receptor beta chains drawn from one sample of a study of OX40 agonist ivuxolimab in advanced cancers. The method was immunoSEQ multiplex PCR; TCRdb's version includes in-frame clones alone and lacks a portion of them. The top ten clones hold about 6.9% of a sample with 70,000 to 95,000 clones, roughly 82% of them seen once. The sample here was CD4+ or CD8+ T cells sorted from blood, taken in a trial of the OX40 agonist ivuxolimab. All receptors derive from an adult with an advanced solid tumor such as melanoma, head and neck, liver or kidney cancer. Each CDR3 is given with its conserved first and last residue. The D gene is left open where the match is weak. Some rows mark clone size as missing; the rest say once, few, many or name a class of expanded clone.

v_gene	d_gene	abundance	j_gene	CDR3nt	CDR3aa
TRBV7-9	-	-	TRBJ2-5	TGTGCCAGCAGCTTAGGCCGGGACTTGCAAGAGACCCAGTACTTC	CASSLGRDLQETQYF
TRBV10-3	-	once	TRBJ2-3	TGTGCCATCAGTGAGACCGATACGCAGTATTTT	CAISETDTQYF
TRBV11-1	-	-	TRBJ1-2	TGTGCCAGCAGCCCTCAATTTACAGGGAGCGGCTACACCTTC	CASSPQFTGSGYTF
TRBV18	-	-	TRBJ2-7	TGTGCCAGCTCACCACGCAGGAACGAGCAGTACTTC	CASSPRRNEQYF
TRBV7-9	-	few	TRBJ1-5	TGTGCCAGCAGCACTGGAGGACAGCCCCAGCATTTT	CASSTGGQPQHF
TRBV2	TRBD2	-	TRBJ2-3	TGTGCCAGCACCGGACTAGCGGCTCCAGATACGCAGTATTTT	CASTGLAAPDTQYF
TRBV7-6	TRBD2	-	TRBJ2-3	TGTGCCAGCAGCTTCTTAGGTAGCGGGACAACAGATACGCAGTATTTT	CASSFLGSGTTDTQYF
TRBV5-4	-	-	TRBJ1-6	TGTGCCAGCCGCGGGGGGGTTAATTCACCCCTCCACTTT	CASRGGVNSPLHF
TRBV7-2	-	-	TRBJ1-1	TGTGCCAGCAGCTTAGCTTTGGTGGGGACTGAAGCTTTCTTT	CASSLALVGTEAFF
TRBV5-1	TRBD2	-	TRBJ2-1	TGCGCCAGCAGCTTGGCCAAAGGCGGACTAGCGGGAGTGAAGGACAATGAGCAGTTCTTC	CASSLAKGGLAGVKDNEQFF
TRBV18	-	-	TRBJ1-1	TGTGCCAGCTCCCCCACGTCGGGAAAGACTGAAGCTTTCTTT	CASSPTSGKTEAFF